The clone carrying this T cell receptor beta chain was detected only once. Its antigen is currently unknown. The CDR3 sequence is 14 residues long. Trimming took 5 bases from V and 10 from J, leaving 18 bases between them. The germline V gene encodes CDR1 MNHEY and CDR2 SMNVEV (reference sequence). At least 6.5 million PBMCs were isolated per sample. This sample was included in a study of blood T cells in healthy people across ages. About the study: For every two T cells, template switching captured about one barcoded beta molecule. General observations from the study: Underestimates were what the diversity estimates from one million T cells were considered to be.

Next came a second PCR, run for about 7 to 12 cycles, which used a sample-barcoded 5' primer along with a J-beta primer mix. Each cDNA molecule, via a template-switch adaptor with 12 random nucleotides, was tagged. TCRdb processed the 5' RACE reads anew with MiXCR; each CDR3 protein has one entry. The profile shows around 1,000,000 distinct CDR3 sequences, 35% to 45% of them singletons. The sequencing sample was made of blood. This rearrangement joins TRBV27 to TRBJ2-1, with D possibly called TRBD1 or TRBD2 (5 bases each). This TCR was recovered from a man younger than 30 in good health. CDR3 amino acids: CASSIRDEGNEQFF. As DNA, the CDR3 is TGTGCCAGCAGTATCCGGGACGAAGGGAACGAGCAGTTCTTC.